The rows below give T cell receptor beta chains drawn from one sample of a study of cytomegalovirus exposure and HLA in healthy donors. The data were produced by immunoSEQ multiplex PCR, yet TCRdb's version contains in-frame clones alone and is incomplete. Of about 86,000 clones in the sample, around 75% are singletons; the top ten hold roughly 15%. Sample: PBMCs. These receptors came from a woman aged 40-49 years in good health and CMV-seropositive. Both conserved end residues are part of each CDR3. Each record gives: CDR3 protein, CDR3 DNA, clone size, J gene, V gene, D gene. A D gene is named only where the DNA matches it firmly. Some rows have no size entry. The others give once, few or many, or a class for an expanded clone.

CDR3: CASSPLAGAYEQYF
DNA: TGTGCCAGCTCACCCCTAGCGGGGGCCTACGAGCAGTACTTC
size: NA
J: TRBJ2-7
V: TRBV18
D: TRBD2

CDR3: CASSFRSTVSSYEQYF
DNA: TGTGCCAGCAGCTTTCGTTCGACAGTGTCATCCTACGAGCAGTACTTC
size: NA
J: TRBJ2-7
V: TRBV7-3
D: NA

CDR3: CASSYSQEMNTEAFF
DNA: TGTGCCAGCAGTTACTCACAGGAGATGAACACTGAAGCTTTCTTT
size: once
J: TRBJ1-1
V: TRBV6-6
D: NA

CDR3: CASSLAGPESYEQYF
DNA: TGCGCCAGCAGCTTGGCAGGCCCCGAGTCCTACGAGCAGTACTTC
size: NA
J: TRBJ2-7
V: TRBV5-1
D: NA

CDR3: CASSSFRTGSNTGELFF
DNA: TGTGCCAGCAGCTCTTTTAGGACAGGGTCGAACACCGGGGAGCTGTTTTTT
size: few
J: TRBJ2-2
V: TRBV25-1
D: TRBD1

CDR3: CAWNRGSYEQYF
DNA: TGTGCCTGGAACAGGGGGTCCTACGAGCAGTACTTC
size: NA
J: TRBJ2-7
V: TRBV30
D: TRBD1

CDR3: CASSQGQANQPQHF
DNA: TGTGCCAGCAGCCAAGGACAGGCCAATCAGCCCCAGCATTTT
size: NA
J: TRBJ1-5
V: TRBV9
D: TRBD1

CDR3: CASSQGNQPQHF
DNA: TGTGCCAGTAGTCAGGGGAATCAGCCCCAGCATTTT
size: NA
J: TRBJ1-5
V: TRBV19
D: NA

CDR3: CASSPRREGPADTQYF
DNA: TGTGCCAGCAGCCCAAGACGGGAGGGCCCCGCAGATACGCAGTATTTT
size: NA
J: TRBJ2-3
V: TRBV7-2
D: TRBD2

CDR3: CASSTRLWASGRSDTQYF
DNA: TGTGCCAGTAGTACCCGACTGTGGGCTAGCGGGAGGTCGGATACGCAGTATTTT
size: NA
J: TRBJ2-3
V: TRBV19
D: TRBD2

CDR3: CASSPGQGSNQPQHF
DNA: TGTGCCAGCAGCCCCGGACAGGGGAGCAATCAGCCCCAGCATTTT
size: NA
J: TRBJ1-5
V: TRBV6-5
D: TRBD1

CDR3: CASSSPGAPKKVDTEAFF
DNA: TGTGCCAGCAGTTCTCCTGGGGCACCCAAGAAAGTCGACACTGAAGCTTTCTTT
size: NA
J: TRBJ1-1
V: TRBV28
D: NA

CDR3: CASSLYPGTRGINEQFF
DNA: TGTGCCAGCAGTTTATACCCCGGGACTAGGGGTATTAATGAGCAGTTCTTC
size: once
J: TRBJ2-1
V: TRBV28
D: TRBD2

CDR3: CASSQGAGKDYGYTF
DNA: TGCGCCAGCAGCCAAGGAGCAGGCAAGGACTATGGCTACACCTTC
size: NA
J: TRBJ1-2
V: TRBV4-3
D: NA

CDR3: CASSYEMYTEAFF
DNA: TGTGCCAGCAGTTACGAGATGTACACTGAAGCTTTCTTT
size: NA
J: TRBJ1-1
V: TRBV6-5
D: NA

CDR3: CASSPDLQGIGQPQHF
DNA: TGTGCCAGCTCACCAGACCTACAGGGGATAGGTCAGCCCCAGCATTTT
size: NA
J: TRBJ1-5
V: TRBV18
D: TRBD1

CDR3: CASSFSGANTQYF
DNA: TGTGCCAGCAGCTTTTCAGGGGCAAATACGCAGTATTTT
size: few
J: TRBJ2-3
V: TRBV11-1
D: NA

CDR3: CASSDSSGSYNEQFF
DNA: TGTGCCAGCAGTGACTCGAGCGGCTCCTACAATGAGCAGTTCTTC
size: few
J: TRBJ2-1
V: TRBV6-4
D: NA

CDR3: CASSPTPFTGAFF
DNA: TGTGCCAGCAGTCCCACACCCTTTACAGGGGCTTTCTTT
size: NA
J: TRBJ1-1
V: TRBV27
D: NA

CDR3: CASSFRGGSASYNEQFF
DNA: TGTGCCAGCAGCTTTAGGGGGGGGAGCGCCTCCTACAATGAGCAGTTCTTC
size: NA
J: TRBJ2-1
V: TRBV7-9
D: NA

CDR3: CASSFSGVDGYTF
DNA: TGTGCCAGCAGTTTTTCTGGAGTAGATGGCTACACCTTC
size: NA
J: TRBJ1-2
V: TRBV6-5
D: NA

CDR3: CASSSQGREKLFF
DNA: TGTGCCAGTAGTTCACAGGGGAGGGAAAAACTGTTTTTT
size: NA
J: TRBJ1-4
V: TRBV19
D: TRBD1

CDR3: CASRRTATNEKLFF
DNA: TGTGCCAGCAGACGGACAGCAACTAATGAAAAACTGTTTTTT
size: NA
J: TRBJ1-4
V: TRBV6-1
D: NA

CDR3: CASSLLAGGREQFF
DNA: TGCGCCAGCAGCTTGCTAGCGGGGGGGAGGGAGCAGTTCTTC
size: NA
J: TRBJ2-1
V: TRBV5-1
D: TRBD2

CDR3: CASSLPGHSSYNEQFF
DNA: TGTGCCAGCAGCCTCCCGGGACACAGCTCCTACAATGAGCAGTTCTTC
size: NA
J: TRBJ2-1
V: TRBV11-2
D: NA

CDR3: CASSQETGGIPDTQYF
DNA: TGCGCCAGCAGCCAAGAGACAGGGGGCATTCCAGATACGCAGTATTTT
size: few
J: TRBJ2-3
V: TRBV4-1
D: TRBD1

CDR3: CASSPSLADEQYF
DNA: TGTGCCAGCTCGCCTAGCCTAGCGGACGAGCAGTACTTC
size: NA
J: TRBJ2-7
V: TRBV18
D: TRBD2

CDR3: CSVQGNTEAFF
DNA: TGCAGCGTTCAGGGGAACACTGAAGCTTTCTTT
size: NA
J: TRBJ1-1
V: TRBV29-1
D: NA

CDR3: CASSSEPGLFSYNEQFF
DNA: TGTGCCAGCAGTTCTGAACCGGGACTCTTCTCCTACAATGAGCAGTTCTTC
size: NA
J: TRBJ2-1
V: TRBV28
D: NA

CDR3: CASSSQNQPQHF
DNA: TGTGCCAGCAGCTCCCAAAATCAGCCCCAGCATTTT
size: NA
J: TRBJ1-5
V: TRBV7-9
D: NA

CDR3: CASSDALRSGPYNEQFF
DNA: TGCGCCAGCAGCGATGCGCTTAGAAGCGGGCCGTACAATGAGCAGTTCTTC
size: NA
J: TRBJ2-1
V: TRBV10-2
D: NA

CDR3: CASRTAGGPVDTQYF
DNA: TGTGCCAGCAGAACTGCGGGGGGCCCGGTGGATACGCAGTATTTT
size: NA
J: TRBJ2-3
V: TRBV7-9
D: TRBD2

CDR3: CSVEGQPNTEAFF
DNA: TGCAGCGTTGAGGGACAGCCAAACACTGAAGCTTTCTTT
size: few
J: TRBJ1-1
V: TRBV29-1
D: TRBD1

CDR3: CASSPGLAGENIQYF
DNA: TGTGCCAGCAGCCCCGGACTAGCGGGAGAAAACATTCAGTACTTC
size: NA
J: TRBJ2-4
V: TRBV7-2
D: TRBD2

CDR3: CASDRAIYEQYF
DNA: TGTGCCAGCGACAGGGCAATCTACGAGCAGTACTTC
size: few
J: TRBJ2-7
V: TRBV5-8
D: TRBD1

CDR3: CASSFRGETQYF
DNA: TGTGCCAGCAGTTTTAGGGGGGAGACCCAGTACTTC
size: NA
J: TRBJ2-5
V: TRBV9
D: NA

CDR3: CAWSVSRNTEAFF
DNA: TGTGCCTGGAGTGTTTCCAGAAACACTGAAGCTTTCTTT
size: NA
J: TRBJ1-1
V: TRBV30
D: NA

CDR3: CASSQAEFSGANVLTF
DNA: TGTGCCAGCAGCCAAGCGGAGTTCTCTGGGGCCAACGTCCTGACTTTC
size: few
J: TRBJ2-6
V: TRBV4-2
D: NA

CDR3: CASSLSGTNYGYTF
DNA: TGCGCCAGCAGCTTGTCAGGGACTAACTATGGCTACACCTTC
size: NA
J: TRBJ1-2
V: TRBV5-1
D: NA